One TCR beta chain is described in this entry. What it binds is not known. This record comes from a study of metastatic and nonmetastatic thyroid tumors. The wider study: Repertoire comparisons spanned blood and tumor or nodule tissue from malignant and benign thyroid patients. Study-wide findings and caveats: Malignant tumors reportedly showed significantly higher TCR beta diversity than benign nodules in both blood and tumor.

Trimming removed 6 bases from V and 8 bases from J, with 12 bases in between. Germline values: CDR1 MNHEY, CDR2 SMNVEV (reference sequence). The CDR3 is made up of 12 amino acids. No patient received treatment before thyroid surgery. TCRdb re-called the PCR reads via MiXCR. This table holds around 29,000 clones, 20% to 25% found once. V and J are TRBV27 and TRBJ2-3; a possible D gene is TRBD2 (6 bases). This TCR derives from a female donor with papillary thyroid cancer or a benign thyroid nodule (not recorded which). Some clones in this sample may be carry-over from other donors' samples. Source material: blood. The CDR3 region is CASRGLVRTQYF. The CDR3 DNA reads as TGTGCCAGCAGGGGACTCGTCCGTACGCAGTATTTT.